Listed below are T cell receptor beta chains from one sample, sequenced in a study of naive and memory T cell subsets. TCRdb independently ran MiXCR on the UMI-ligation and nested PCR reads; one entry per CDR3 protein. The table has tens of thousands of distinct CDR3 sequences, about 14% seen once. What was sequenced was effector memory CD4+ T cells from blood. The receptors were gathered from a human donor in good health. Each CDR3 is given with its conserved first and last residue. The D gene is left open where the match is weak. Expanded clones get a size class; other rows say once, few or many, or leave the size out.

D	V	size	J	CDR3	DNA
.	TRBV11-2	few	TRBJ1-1	CASSSLGGTEAFF	TGTGCCAGCAGCTCGTTGGGGGGCACTGAAGCTTTCTTT
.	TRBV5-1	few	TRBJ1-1	CASRIREGMNTEAFF	TGCGCCAGCAGAATACGGGAGGGGATGAACACTGAAGCTTTCTTT
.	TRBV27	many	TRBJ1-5	CASSLMAQGNQPQHF	TGTGCCAGCAGTTTAATGGCCCAGGGAAATCAGCCCCAGCATTTT
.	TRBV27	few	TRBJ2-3	CASSPRVSPWGDTQYF	TGTGCCAGCAGTCCCAGGGTGTCCCCTTGGGGAGATACGCAGTATTTT
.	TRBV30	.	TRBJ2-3	CAWTLSAITDTQYF	TGTGCCTGGACCCTTAGCGCTATCACAGATACGCAGTATTTT
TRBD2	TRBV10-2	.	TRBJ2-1	CASSEGTSSYNEQFF	TGCGCCAGCAGTGAGGGGACTAGCTCCTACAATGAGCAGTTCTTC
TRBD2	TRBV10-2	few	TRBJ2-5	CASSRVAGAQETQYF	TGCGCCAGCTCACGCGTAGCGGGCGCGCAAGAGACCCAGTACTTC
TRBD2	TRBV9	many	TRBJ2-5	CASSTTSGSRETQYF	TGTGCCAGCAGCACGACTAGCGGGAGTCGGGAGACCCAGTACTTC
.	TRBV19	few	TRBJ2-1	CASTKEQLNNEQFF	TGTGCCAGTACGAAGGAACAGTTGAACAATGAGCAGTTCTTC
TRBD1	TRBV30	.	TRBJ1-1	CAWSWDRVSAEAFF	TGTGCCTGGAGCTGGGACAGGGTCAGCGCTGAAGCTTTCTTT
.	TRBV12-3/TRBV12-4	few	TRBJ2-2	CASTSLKGQPTGELFF	TGTGCCAGCACCTCCCTTAAGGGGCAGCCCACCGGGGAGCTGTTTTTT
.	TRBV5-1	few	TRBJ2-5	CASSPSSGGGGETQYF	TGCGCCAGCAGCCCGTCTAGCGGAGGAGGGGGGGAGACCCAGTACTTC
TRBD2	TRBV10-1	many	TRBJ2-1	CASSERREGVDEQFF	TGCGCCAGCAGTGAGCGAAGGGAGGGAGTGGATGAGCAGTTCTTC
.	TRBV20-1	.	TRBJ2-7	CSARVQLSYEQYF	TGCAGTGCTAGAGTTCAGCTCTCCTACGAGCAGTACTTC
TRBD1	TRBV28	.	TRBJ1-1	CASSSPGQGGTEAFF	TGTGCCAGCAGTTCCCCGGGACAGGGGGGCACTGAAGCTTTCTTT
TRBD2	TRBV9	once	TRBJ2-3	CASSVFSSGFRRADTQYF	TGTGCCAGCAGCGTATTTTCTAGCGGATTTAGAAGGGCAGATACGCAGTATTTT
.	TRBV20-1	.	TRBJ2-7	CSAGNPRGRDEQYF	TGCAGTGCCGGGAATCCTAGGGGGAGGGACGAGCAGTACTTC
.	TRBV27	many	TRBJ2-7	CASRQSRDSYSYEQYF	TGTGCCAGCAGACAGTCACGGGACTCCTACTCCTACGAGCAGTACTTC
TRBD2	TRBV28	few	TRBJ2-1	CASSRAGGYYNEQFF	TGTGCCAGCAGTCGAGCGGGGGGCTACTACAATGAGCAGTTCTTC
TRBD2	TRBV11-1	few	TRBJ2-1	CASSFPSGGLSYNEQFF	TGTGCCAGCAGCTTTCCTAGCGGCGGGTTATCCTACAATGAGCAGTTCTTC
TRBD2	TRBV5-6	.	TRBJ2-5	CASSLVLAGQETQYF	TGTGCCAGCAGCTTGGTTCTAGCGGGGCAAGAGACCCAGTACTTC
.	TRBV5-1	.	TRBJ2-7	CASSLRGEGYEQYF	TGCGCCAGCAGCTTGAGGGGAGAGGGCTACGAGCAGTACTTC
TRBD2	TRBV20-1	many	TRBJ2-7	CSARDWGTSGYEQYF	TGCAGTGCTAGAGATTGGGGAACTAGCGGCTACGAGCAGTACTTC
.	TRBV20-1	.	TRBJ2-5	CSASAKETQYF	TGCAGTGCTAGCGCCAAAGAGACCCAGTACTTC
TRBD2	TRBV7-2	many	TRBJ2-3	CASSFSIAGGRTDTQYF	TGTGCCAGCAGCTTTAGTATAGCGGGAGGTCGCACAGATACGCAGTATTTT
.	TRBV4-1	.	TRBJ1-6	CASSAHPASISYNSPLHF	TGCGCCAGCAGCGCGCACCCAGCCAGCATCTCCTATAATTCACCCCTCCACTTT
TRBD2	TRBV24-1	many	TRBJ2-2	CATRPSGLANTGELFF	TGTGCCACCAGACCTAGCGGACTCGCGAACACCGGGGAGCTGTTTTTT
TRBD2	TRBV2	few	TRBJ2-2	CASKGGLAGAGELFF	TGTGCCAGCAAGGGAGGTTTAGCGGGAGCCGGGGAGCTGTTTTTT
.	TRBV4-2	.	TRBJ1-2	CASSQGTANYGYTF	TGTGCCAGCAGCCAAGGGACAGCAAACTATGGCTACACCTTC
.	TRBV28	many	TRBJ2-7	CASSLKGYEQYF	TGTGCCAGCAGTTTGAAGGGGTACGAGCAGTACTTC
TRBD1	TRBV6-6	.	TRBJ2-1	CASRSRTGDEYNEQFF	TGTGCCAGCAGATCCCGGACAGGAGATGAATACAATGAGCAGTTCTTC
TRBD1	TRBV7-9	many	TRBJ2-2	CASSLRQGLAGELFF	TGTGCCAGCAGCTTACGACAGGGCCTAGCCGGGGAGCTGTTTTTT
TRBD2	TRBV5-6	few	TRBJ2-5	CASSFTSGSGETQYF	TGTGCCAGCAGCTTCACTAGCGGGAGTGGGGAGACCCAGTACTTC
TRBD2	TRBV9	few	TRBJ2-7	CASSVGLAAGGEQYF	TGTGCCAGCAGCGTGGGACTAGCGGCCGGGGGCGAGCAGTACTTC
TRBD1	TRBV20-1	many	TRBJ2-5	CSARRQGAGETQYF	TGCAGTGCTAGAAGACAGGGGGCCGGGGAGACCCAGTACTTC